This T cell receptor beta chain was retrieved from a study of CD8 T cells in Susac syndrome. On the study more broadly: When their blood was taken, the Susac syndrome patients had either not yet had any therapy, were taking corticosteroids, or were taking intravenous immunoglobulin alone. Study findings and constraints: CD8+ clones in Susac expanded most in TEMRA cells and active patients.

Trimming at V came to 4 bases and at J to 13 bases, leaving 5 bases not matched to a gene. The CDR3 consists of 13 residues. Germline lookup yields CDR1 MGHDK and CDR2 SYGVNS. Random hexamers were used to reverse transcribe the RNA input (0.5 to 1 ug). In TCRdb, the immunoSEQ multiplex PCR reads were re-called with MiXCR into one record per CDR3 protein. The table includes 75,000 to 100,000 distinct CDR3 sequences, 95% detected once. Points on this clonotype: The antigen remains unidentified.

The chain recombines TRBV25-1 with TRBJ2-1; TRBD2 matches at 12 bases. The source is a human donor with Susac syndrome. The sequenced sample consisted of CD8+ T cells from PBMCs. The CDR3 reads CASSALAGGPQFF. The DNA of the CDR3 is TGTGCCAGCAGTGCACTAGCGGGAGGTCCCCAGTTCTTC.